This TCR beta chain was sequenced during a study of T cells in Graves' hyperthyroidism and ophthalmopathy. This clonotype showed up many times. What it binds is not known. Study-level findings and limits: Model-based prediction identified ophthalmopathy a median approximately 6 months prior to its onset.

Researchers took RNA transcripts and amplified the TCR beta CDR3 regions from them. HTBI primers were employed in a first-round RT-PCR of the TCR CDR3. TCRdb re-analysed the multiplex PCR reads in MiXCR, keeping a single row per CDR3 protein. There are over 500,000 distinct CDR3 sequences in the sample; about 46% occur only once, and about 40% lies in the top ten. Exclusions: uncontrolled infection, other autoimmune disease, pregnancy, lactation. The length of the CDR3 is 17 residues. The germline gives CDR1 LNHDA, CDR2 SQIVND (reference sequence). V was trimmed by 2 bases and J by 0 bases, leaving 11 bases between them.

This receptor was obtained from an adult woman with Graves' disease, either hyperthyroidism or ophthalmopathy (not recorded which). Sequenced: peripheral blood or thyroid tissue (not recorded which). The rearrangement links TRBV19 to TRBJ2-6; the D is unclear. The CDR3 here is CASSIFALSSGANVLTF. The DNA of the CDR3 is TGTGCCAGTAGTATATTTGCGTTAAGCTCTGGGGCCAACGTCCTGACTTTC.